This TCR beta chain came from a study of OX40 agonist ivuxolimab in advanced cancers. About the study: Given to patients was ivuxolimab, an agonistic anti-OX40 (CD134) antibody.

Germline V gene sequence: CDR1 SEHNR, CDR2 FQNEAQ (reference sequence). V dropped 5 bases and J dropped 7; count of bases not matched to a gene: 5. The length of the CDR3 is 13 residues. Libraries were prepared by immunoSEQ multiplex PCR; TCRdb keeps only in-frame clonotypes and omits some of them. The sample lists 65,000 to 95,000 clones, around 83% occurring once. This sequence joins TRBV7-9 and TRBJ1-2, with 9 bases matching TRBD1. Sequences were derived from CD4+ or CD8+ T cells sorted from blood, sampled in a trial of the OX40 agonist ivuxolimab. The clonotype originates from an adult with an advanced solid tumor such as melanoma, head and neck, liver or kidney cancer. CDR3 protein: CASSAQGAGGYTF. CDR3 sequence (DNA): TGTGCCAGCAGCGCACAGGGGGCAGGTGGCTACACCTTC.